The rows below give T cell receptor beta chains drawn from one sample of a study of blood T cells in healthy people across ages. TCRdb processed the 5' RACE reads anew with MiXCR; each CDR3 protein has one entry. The sample includes 1.5 million or so distinct CDR3 sequences, roughly 45% of them seen just once. The sequencing input was blood. The receptors stem from a woman between 18 and 29 years old in good health. The CDR3 runs from the conserved cysteine through the conserved F or W. The order of the fields is D gene, clone size, V gene, J gene, CDR3 protein, CDR3 DNA. The D gene is left open where the match is weak. Rows may omit the clone size; those that give it use once, few, many or a size class.

>TRBD2|few|TRBV4-1|TRBJ2-1
CASSPGTSGSSYEQFF
TGCGCCAGCAGCCCAGGGACTAGCGGGAGTTCATATGAGCAGTTCTTC
>.|.|TRBV29-1|TRBJ2-5
CGVGGAPQQYF
TGCGGCGTTGGTGGGGCGCCTCAGCAGTACTTC
>TRBD1|.|TRBV30|TRBJ2-1
CAWRIGTGDNEQFF
TGTGCCTGGAGAATAGGGACAGGGGACAATGAGCAGTTCTTC
>.|once|TRBV5-5|TRBJ1-2
CASSQTVVGGYTF
TGTGCCAGCAGCCAGACCGTGGTTGGTGGCTACACCTTC
>.|.|TRBV4-1|TRBJ2-7
CASSHSEFYEQYF
TGCGCCAGCAGCCACTCAGAGTTCTACGAGCAGTACTTC
>.|few|TRBV6-1|TRBJ1-6
CASSDRGGNSPLHF
TGTGCCAGCAGTGACAGGGGTGGTAATTCGCCCCTCCACTTT
>TRBD2|few|TRBV5-1|TRBJ2-5
CASRPPGLAGEIQETQYF
TGCGCCAGCAGACCCCCGGGACTAGCGGGGGAGATCCAAGAGACCCAGTACTTC
>.|few|TRBV6-5|TRBJ2-3
CASSYIGERDTQYF
TGTGCCAGCAGTTACATAGGGGAGCGGGATACGCAGTATTTT
>TRBD1|.|TRBV20-1|TRBJ1-5
CSARPTGDQPQHF
TGCAGTGCTAGACCGACAGGGGATCAGCCCCAGCATTTT
>.|.|TRBV9|TRBJ1-1
CASSASRTEAFF
TGTGCCAGCAGCGCCTCACGTACTGAAGCTTTCTTT
>.|.|TRBV6-5|TRBJ2-1
CASRRDSLYNEQFF
TGTGCCAGCAGACGGGACTCATTATACAATGAGCAGTTCTTC
>.|once|TRBV7-9|TRBJ1-1
CASSLSMPEAFF
TGTGCCAGCAGCTTAAGTATGCCTGAAGCTTTCTTT
>TRBD2|.|TRBV5-1|TRBJ2-1
CASNSPSGASYNEQFF
TGCGCCAGCAACTCCCCGAGCGGGGCGTCCTACAATGAGCAGTTCTTC
>TRBD2|.|TRBV7-3|TRBJ2-7
CASSLGGGYSYEQYF
TGTGCCAGCAGCTTAGGCGGGGGTTACTCCTACGAGCAGTACTTC
>TRBD2|.|TRBV5-1|TRBJ2-7
CASSSGTSGVNEQYF
TGCGCCAGCAGCTCCGGGACTAGCGGGGTCAATGAGCAGTACTTC
>.|.|TRBV27|TRBJ2-7
CASSSKAPAFNEQYF
TGTGCCAGCAGCTCAAAAGCACCTGCCTTCAACGAGCAGTACTTC
>TRBD2|.|TRBV7-8|TRBJ2-2
CASSLLTGGLTGELFF
TGTGCCAGCAGCTTATTGACGGGAGGTTTAACCGGGGAGCTGTTTTTT
>.|.|TRBV29-1|TRBJ2-5
CSVNPLETQYF
TGCAGCGTTAATCCACTCGAGACCCAGTACTTC
>TRBD2|.|TRBV27|TRBJ2-3
CASSPLAGHLTDTQYF
TGTGCCAGCAGTCCCCTAGCGGGACACTTAACAGATACGCAGTATTTT
>.|.|TRBV5-1|TRBJ1-2
CASSLEGRYTF
TGCGCCAGCAGCTTGGAAGGCCGCTACACCTTC
>.|.|TRBV6-5|TRBJ1-2
CASSYSKWTADKKDGYTF
TGTGCCAGCAGTTACTCAAAGTGGACGGCGGACAAGAAAGATGGCTACACCTTC
>TRBD1|.|TRBV5-1|TRBJ1-1
CASSIGQGGGNTEAFF
TGCGCCAGCAGCATAGGACAGGGGGGAGGGAACACTGAAGCTTTCTTT
>TRBD1|.|TRBV5-1|TRBJ2-5
CASSLSQGVETQYF
TGCGCCAGCAGCTTATCTCAGGGGGTAGAGACCCAGTACTTC
>.|few|TRBV3-1|TRBJ2-1
CASSQETSSYNEQFF
TGTGCCAGCAGCCAAGAGACTTCATCCTACAATGAGCAGTTCTTC
>.|.|TRBV14|TRBJ1-1
CATGGNMNTEAFF
TGTGCCACCGGAGGGAACATGAACACTGAAGCTTTCTTT
>TRBD2|once|TRBV20-1|TRBJ2-3
CSARPLAGADTQYF
TGCAGTGCTAGACCCCTAGCGGGAGCAGATACGCAGTATTTT
>TRBD1|few|TRBV7-2|TRBJ1-5
CASSVGTAPQPQHF
TGTGCCAGCAGCGTAGGGACAGCGCCTCAGCCCCAGCATTTT
>.|.|TRBV9|TRBJ2-3
CASSVEEGRGTQYF
TGTGCCAGCAGCGTAGAGGAAGGCAGAGGGACGCAGTATTTT
>.|.|TRBV12-3/TRBV12-4|TRBJ2-1
CASRPFNSYNEQFF
TGTGCCAGCAGACCATTCAACTCCTACAATGAGCAGTTCTTC
>TRBD1|.|TRBV29-1|TRBJ2-7
CSVQGASSYNEQYF
TGCAGCGTACAGGGGGCGAGCTCCTACAATGAGCAGTACTTC
>TRBD2|.|TRBV29-1|TRBJ2-5
CSVESGGAGETQYF
TGCAGCGTTGAAAGCGGGGGGGCCGGAGAGACCCAGTACTTC
>TRBD1|few|TRBV20-1|TRBJ2-7
CSPSTGGAYEQYF
TGCAGCCCCTCGACAGGGGGGGCCTACGAGCAGTACTTC
>TRBD2|.|TRBV7-2|TRBJ2-5
CASSRLAGITYNEQYF
TGTGCCAGCAGCCGACTAGCGGGGATCACCTACAATGAGCAGTACTTC
>.|many|TRBV4-2|TRBJ2-5
CASSLSTGETQYF
TGTGCCAGCAGCCTATCTACCGGGGAGACCCAGTACTTC
>.|few|TRBV28|TRBJ2-3
CASSLRGPTDTQYF
TGTGCCAGCAGTTTAAGGGGCCCCACAGATACGCAGTATTTT
>TRBD1|.|TRBV9|TRBJ2-5
CASSLPGTGSEKTQYF
TGTGCCAGCAGCCTACCTGGGACAGGGAGTGAGAAGACCCAGTACTTC
>.|few|TRBV20-1|TRBJ2-1
CSARDYRIGNEQFF
TGCAGTGCTAGAGATTACAGGATTGGCAATGAGCAGTTCTTC
>TRBD2|many|TRBV4-1|TRBJ2-5
CASSHGLAEKETQYF
TGCGCCAGCAGCCACGGGCTAGCGGAGAAAGAGACCCAGTACTTC
>.|many|TRBV6-6|TRBJ2-3
CASSYLPSSTDTQYF
TGTGCCAGCAGTTACTTACCCTCCAGCACAGATACGCAGTATTTT
>TRBD1|.|TRBV6-5|TRBJ2-7
CASRDRGTEQYF
TGTGCCAGCCGGGACAGGGGAACGGAGCAGTACTTC
>TRBD1|few|TRBV30|TRBJ1-2
CAWSVEFGQGARGYTF
TGTGCCTGGAGTGTAGAATTCGGACAGGGGGCAAGAGGCTACACCTTC
>.|.|TRBV3-1|TRBJ1-4
CASSLPPSGQGEKLFF
TGTGCCAGCAGCCTCCCCCCCTCGGGGCAGGGGGAAAAACTGTTTTTT
>TRBD1|.|TRBV7-9|TRBJ2-7
CAGSLTGGSSYEQYF
TGTGCCGGCAGCTTAACAGGGGGCAGTTCCTACGAGCAGTACTTC
>TRBD2|.|TRBV5-4|TRBJ2-7
CASSLATSGSAYEQYF
TGTGCCAGCAGCTTGGCCACTAGCGGGAGTGCCTACGAGCAGTACTTC
>TRBD1|.|TRBV28|TRBJ2-7
CASELPPGQGRYEQYF
TGTGCCAGTGAACTGCCACCGGGACAGGGTCGGTACGAGCAGTACTTC
>.|.|TRBV28|TRBJ1-2
CASSPLDGLRGYTF
TGTGCCAGCAGTCCCTTGGACGGGTTAAGGGGCTACACCTTC